The 26 T cell receptor beta chains presented below share a single source sample, sequenced in a study of T cell clones after liver transplantation. TCRdb keeps only in-frame clones here, not all; method: immunoSEQ multiplex PCR. This sample has 70,000 or so clones, with roughly nine tenths found just once. The sequencing used CD4+ T cells from blood, collected before liver transplant. The receptors shown here come from a human donor who received a liver transplant.

The chain recombines TRBV4-2 with TRBJ2-7; tentative D call: TRBD2 (6 bases). The V end lost 3 bases, the J end lost 5 bases, and 20 bases lay between the germline ends. From germline, CDR1 is LGHNA and CDR2 YNFKEQ. The CDR3 length is 16 residues. The CDR3 loop reads CASSQGPLATTNEQYF. The CDR3 nucleotides are TGTGCCAGCAGCCAGGGCCCACTAGCAACTACCAACGAGCAGTACTTC.

The rearrangement uses TRBV4-2 and TRBJ2-1; D uncertain. CDR1 is LGHNA, CDR2 YNFKEQ, per germline. The CDR3 is 13 amino acids. The germline V and J ends were trimmed by 0 bases and 5 bases, with 5 bases remaining between them. The CDR3, as DNA: TGTGCCAGCAGCCAAGATAGACACAATGAGCAGTTCTTC. Amino acid sequence: CASSQDRHNEQFF.

V is TRBV4-2 and J is TRBJ1-2, with D perhaps matching TRBD1 (5 bases). From germline, CDR1 is LGHNA and CDR2 YNFKEQ. The germline V and J ends were trimmed by 1 base and 0 bases, with 12 bases remaining between them. This CDR3 spans 16 amino acids. CDR3 loop: CASSQVPQGANYGYTF. CDR3 DNA: TGTGCCAGCAGCCAAGTCCCTCAGGGAGCTAACTATGGCTACACCTTC.

This clone was counted only a few times. This chain links TRBV18 with TRBJ1-1, with 8 nucleotides matching TRBD1. The CDR3 length is 15 residues. V trimming: 6 bases; J trimming: 3 bases; junction bases outside the gene matches: 9. Germline loops: CDR1 KGHSH, CDR2 LQKENI. The CDR3 reads CASSTRQGSDTEAFF. The CDR3 DNA follows: TGTGCCAGCTCGACTAGACAGGGGTCGGACACTGAAGCTTTCTTT.

The V call is TRBV19, the J call TRBJ1-2, with TRBD1 matching over 12 bases. This CDR3 is built from 14 residues. V shed 8 bases, J shed 8 bases, and the junction held 9 bases outside the gene matches. Germline CDR1 LNHDA, CDR2 SQIVND (reference sequence). The CDR3 DNA sequence: TGTGCCAGTGAAAAGGGACAGGGGGCAGGGGGCTACACCTTC. It specifies CASEKGQGAGGYTF.

The V call is TRBV6-1, the J call TRBJ2-7; possible D gene TRBD2, 7 bases. The CDR3 runs to 16 residues. Germline-derived CDR1 and CDR2 are MNHNS and SASEGT. V lost 1 base and J lost 3, with 16 bases in between. The CDR3 sequence: CASSEGGRGGDYEQYF. Here the CDR3 DNA reads TGTGCCAGCAGTGAAGGAGGGAGGGGGGGAGACTACGAGCAGTACTTC.

The chain has TRBV5-6 and TRBJ2-3; D gene ambiguous. CDR1 is SGHDT and CDR2 is YYEEEE in the germline V gene. Trimming took off 3 bases at V and 0 bases at J, with 11 bases between the two ends. The CDR3 contains 15 residues. CDR3 residues: CASSWSGPSTDTQYF. CDR3 nucleotides: TGTGCCAGCAGCTGGTCCGGGCCAAGCACAGATACGCAGTATTTT.

The genes are TRBV19 and TRBJ2-4; 8 bases align to TRBD1. Losses at the gene ends were 4 bases for V and 16 bases for J; bases not matched to a gene: 9. This CDR3 comprises 12 residues. CDR1 is LNHDA, CDR2 SQIVND, per germline (reference sequence). CDR3 DNA sequence: TGTGCCAGTAGTACCCCAGGGGGCGCCGGTTACTTC. Translation gives CASSTPGGAGYF.

This chain links TRBV27 with TRBJ2-7; TRBD1 agrees at 7 bases. Germline trimming cut 6 bases from V and 7 bases from J; bases unmatched to any gene: 15. The germline V gene has CDR1 MNHEY and CDR2 SMNVEV (reference sequence). The CDR3 consists of 15 residues. CDR3 sequence reads: CASRRDRVPSTEQYF. The CDR3, as DNA: TGTGCCAGCAGGCGTGACAGGGTGCCATCTACGGAGCAGTACTTC.

CDR3: CASSSPGTSWGREQYF. The CDR3 DNA follows: TGTGCCAGCAGTTCCCCCGGGACTAGCTGGGGTCGCGAGCAGTACTTC. The chain employs TRBV6-5 and TRBJ2-7, with 9 positions matching TRBD2. The germline CDR1 and CDR2 sequences are MNHEY and SVGAGI. V shed 4 bases, J shed 6 bases, and the junction held 13 bases outside the gene matches. The CDR3 is 16 amino acids.

The CDR3 here is CASSFVGGSTDTQYF. The CDR3 region has the DNA TGTGCCAGCAGCTTTGTGGGAGGAAGCACAGATACGCAGTATTTT. The chain has TRBV7-2 and TRBJ2-3; TRBD2 is a possible D gene (6 bases). V shed 3 bases and J shed 0 bases, with 10 bases lying between them. Per germline, CDR1 SGHTA and CDR2 FQGNSA. This CDR3 contains 15 residues.

The V and J genes are TRBV19 and TRBJ2-5; 8 bases match TRBD1. CDR1 LNHDA and CDR2 SQIVND come from the germline V gene (reference sequence). The trim removed 1 base at V and 7 bases at J, leaving 11 bases unmatched. The CDR3 is 16 amino acids. This CDR3 is CASSIGPGGTHGTQYF. Here the CDR3 DNA reads TGTGCCAGTAGTATAGGGCCAGGGGGCACCCATGGGACCCAGTACTTC. The whole variable domain, remainder taken from reference TRBV19 and TRBJ2-5, is DGGITQSPKYLFRKEGQNVTLSCEQNLNHDAMYWYRQDPGQGLRLIYYSQIVNDFQKGDIAEGYSVSREKKESFPLTVTSAQKNPTAFYLCASSIGPGGTHGTQYFGPGTRLLVL.

The rearrangement uses TRBV19 and TRBJ2-7; D gene ambiguous. V dropped 4 bases and J dropped 0 bases, with 13 bases sitting between them. Germline CDR1 reads LNHDA; CDR2 reads SQIVND (reference sequence). This CDR3 comprises 15 residues. CDR3 in DNA: TGTGCCAGTAGTAAAAACTCGGGCCACTCCTACGAGCAGTACTTC. It encodes CASSKNSGHSYEQYF.

The chain links TRBV2 to TRBJ2-1, with D maybe TRBD1 (5 bases). Germline V gene lookup returns CDR1 SNHLY and CDR2 FYNNEI. This CDR3 comprises 16 residues. The V end lost 4 bases, the J end lost 0 bases, and 13 bases lay between the germline ends. This CDR3 reads CASSGGLQSSYNEQFF. In DNA form, the CDR3 reads TGTGCCAGCAGTGGGGGCTTACAGAGCTCCTACAATGAGCAGTTCTTC.

The V gene is TRBV7-2, the J gene TRBJ2-1; 9 bases are a match to TRBD2. This CDR3 region has 14 residues. Germline lookup yields CDR1 SGHTA and CDR2 FQGNSA. Losses at the gene ends were 6 bases for V and 9 bases for J; bases not matched to a gene: 9. The DNA for the CDR3 is TGTGCCAGCAGAGGACTTAGCGGGAGTGGTGAGCAGTTCTTC. This translates into CASRGLSGSGEQFF.

The chain combines TRBV7-3 with TRBJ2-1; 7 positions match TRBD2. Trimming removed 5 bases from V and 4 bases from J; junction bases left unmatched: 11. The length of the CDR3 is 16 residues. Germline-derived CDR1 and CDR2 are SGHTA and FQGTGA. The CDR3 sequence: CASSSRGGRVYNEQFF. CDR3 nucleotide sequence: TGTGCCAGCAGCAGCCGGGGCGGGAGAGTATACAATGAGCAGTTCTTC.

The chain combines TRBV7-2 with TRBJ2-1; TRBD1 might be the D (7 bases). Looked up from germline, CDR1 is SGHTA and CDR2 is FQGNSA. V was cut by 5 bases and J by 5 bases, with 16 bases left in between. This CDR3 spans 15 amino acids. The CDR3 DNA reads as TGTGCCAGCAGCCAGACAGGGACTTACAACAATGAGCAGTTCTTC. This sequence encodes CASSQTGTYNNEQFF.

The rearrangement links TRBV7-9 to TRBJ1-1; D might be TRBD1 (5 bases). The CDR3 is made up of 13 amino acids. Deletions cut 5 bases from V and 6 bases from J, with 13 bases between. The germline CDR1 and CDR2 sequences are SEHNR and FQNEAQ (reference sequence). CDR3 region: CASSKGIWAEAFF. CDR3 DNA: TGTGCCAGCAGCAAGGGGATTTGGGCTGAAGCTTTCTTT.

The chain joins TRBV19 to TRBJ2-1, with 8 nucleotides matching TRBD2. This CDR3 region has 16 residues. Germline V gives CDR1 LNHDA, CDR2 SQIVND (reference sequence). V gave up 2 bases and J gave up 4 bases; unmatched junction bases: 7. This CDR3 is CASSIPAGAGYNEQFF. CDR3 nucleotide sequence: TGTGCCAGTAGTATACCAGCGGGAGCAGGGTACAATGAGCAGTTCTTC.

J is TRBJ2-3 and V is TRBV5-4; TRBD2 agrees at 10 bases. The trim removed 4 bases at V and 2 bases at J, leaving 4 bases unmatched. Per the germline V gene, CDR1 is SGHNT and CDR2 is YYREEE (reference sequence). The CDR3 runs to 15 residues. CDR3 in DNA: TGTGCCAGCAGCCCCGGGACTAGCGACACAGATACGCAGTATTTT. Its protein product is CASSPGTSDTDTQYF.

The chain uses TRBV28 and TRBJ2-7; TRBD2 is a possible D gene (5 bases). This CDR3 spans 13 amino acids. The V end lost 6 bases, the J end lost 3 bases, and 12 bases lay between the germline ends. CDR1 is MDHEN, CDR2 SYDVKM, per germline. The CDR3 coding sequence is TGTGCCAGCAGGTCAATGGGGAGCTACGAGCAGTACTTC. The encoded protein is CASRSMGSYEQYF.

This CDR3 is CASSEGPGGGYTF. The CDR3 DNA sequence: TGTGCCAGCAGTGAGGGGCCCGGGGGCGGCTACACCTTC. The V gene is TRBV2, the J gene TRBJ1-2, with D tentatively TRBD1 (6 bases). Trimming stripped 3 bases from V and 8 bases from J, with 13 bases between. There are 13 residues in the CDR3. CDR1 SNHLY and CDR2 FYNNEI come from the germline V gene.

The chain couples TRBV5-1 to TRBJ2-3; D is unclear. This CDR3 contains 15 residues. Trimming stripped 0 bases from V and 0 bases from J, with 8 bases between. Germline V gives CDR1 SGHRS, CDR2 YFSETQ. DNA of the CDR3: TGCGCCAGCAGCTTGGAGAGTCTCAGCACAGATACGCAGTATTTT. It yields the protein CASSLESLSTDTQYF. The variable domain in full, with the rest retrieved from reference TRBV5-1 and TRBJ2-3, is KAGVTQTPRYLIKTRGQQVTLSCSPISGHRSVSWYQQTPGQGLQFLFEYFSETQRNKGNFPGRFSGRQFSNSRSEMNVSTLELGDSALYLCASSLESLSTDTQYFGPGTRLTVL.

The chain couples TRBV11-3 to TRBJ2-3; TRBD1 might be the D (6 bases). Trimming stripped 1 base from V and 9 bases from J, with 8 bases between. The CDR3 extends over 12 amino acids. The germline V gene encodes CDR1 SGHNT and CDR2 YENEEA. CDR3 in amino acids: CASSLGGQTQYF. CDR3 bases: TGTGCCAGCAGCTTAGGGGGGCAAACGCAGTATTTT.

The chain combines TRBV28 with TRBJ2-1; D gene uncertain. Germline CDR1 and CDR2: MDHEN and SYDVKM. The V and J ends lost 0 bases and 4 bases respectively, with 10 bases between them. This CDR3 is 15 amino acids long. The CDR3 loop is CASSLWTEAYNEQFF. The CDR3 bases are TGTGCCAGCAGTTTATGGACCGAAGCTTACAATGAGCAGTTCTTC.

The table lists this clone with a count of one. The chain's CDR3 is CASSVQGGGNTEAFF. CDR3 DNA sequence: TGTGCCAGCAGCGTACAGGGGGGTGGGAACACTGAAGCTTTCTTT. V is TRBV9 and J is TRBJ1-1; 7 nucleotides match TRBD1. V was clipped by 1 base and J by 1 base; unmatched bases: 4. Germline V CDR1 and CDR2: SGDLS, YYNGEE. The CDR3 length is 15 residues. Based on the CDR3 plus reference TRBV9 and TRBJ1-1, the full variable domain is DSGVTQTPKHLITATGQRVTLRCSPRSGDLSVYWYQQSLDQGLQFLIQYYNGEERAKGNILERFSAQQFPDLHSELNLSSLELGDSALYFCASSVQGGGNTEAFFGQGTRLTVV.